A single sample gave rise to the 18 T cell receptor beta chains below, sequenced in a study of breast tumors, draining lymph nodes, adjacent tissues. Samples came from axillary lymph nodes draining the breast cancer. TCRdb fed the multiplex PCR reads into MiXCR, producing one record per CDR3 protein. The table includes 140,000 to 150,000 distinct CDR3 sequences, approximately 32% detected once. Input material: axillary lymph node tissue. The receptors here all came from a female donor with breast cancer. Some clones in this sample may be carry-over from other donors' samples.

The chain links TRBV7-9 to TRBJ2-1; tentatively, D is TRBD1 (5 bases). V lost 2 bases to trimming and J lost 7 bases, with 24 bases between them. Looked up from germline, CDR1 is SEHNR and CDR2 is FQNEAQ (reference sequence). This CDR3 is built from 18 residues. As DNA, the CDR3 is TGTGCCAGCAGCTTATTTGGTGGGGCAGGGAATCGTTATAATGAGCAGTTCTTC. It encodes CASSLFGGAGNRYNEQFF.

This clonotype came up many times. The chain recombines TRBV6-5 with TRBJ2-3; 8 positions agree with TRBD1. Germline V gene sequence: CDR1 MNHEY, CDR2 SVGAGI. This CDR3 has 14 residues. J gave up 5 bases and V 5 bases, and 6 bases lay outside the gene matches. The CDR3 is CASSTTGGRDTQYF. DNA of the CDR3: TGTGCCAGCAGTACCACAGGGGGGCGAGATACGCAGTATTTT.

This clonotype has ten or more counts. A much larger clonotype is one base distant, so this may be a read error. CDR3 sequence: CASCRGQSATQYF. CDR3 sequence (DNA): TGTGCCAGCTGCCGAGGACAGTCGGCGACCCAGTACTTC. The J gene is TRBJ2-5, the V gene TRBV11-2; perhaps TRBD1 as D (6 bases). The germline V gene has CDR1 SGHAT and CDR2 FQNNGV. The CDR3 runs to 13 residues. V lost 8 bases to trimming and J lost 7 bases, with 17 bases between them.

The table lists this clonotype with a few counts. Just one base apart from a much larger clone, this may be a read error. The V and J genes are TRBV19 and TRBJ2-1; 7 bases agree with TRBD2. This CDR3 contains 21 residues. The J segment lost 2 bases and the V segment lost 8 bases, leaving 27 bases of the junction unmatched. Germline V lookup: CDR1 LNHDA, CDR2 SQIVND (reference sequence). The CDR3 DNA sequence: TGTGCCAGTGCCGCAGGGCTATCGGGGGGAAGCGGATACCGACCCTACAATGAGCAGTTCTTC. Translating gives CASAAGLSGGSGYRPYNEQFF.

CDR3 sequence: CASSPFTGTGVVETQYF. CDR3 nucleotides: TGTGCCAGCAGCCCCTTTACCGGGACAGGGGTAGTGGAGACCCAGTACTTC. V and J are TRBV3-1 and TRBJ2-5; the match to TRBD1 covers 10 bases. Trimming took 4 bases from V and 5 from J; bases not matched to a gene: 13. There are 17 residues in the CDR3. Per germline, CDR1 LGHDT and CDR2 YNNKEL (reference sequence).

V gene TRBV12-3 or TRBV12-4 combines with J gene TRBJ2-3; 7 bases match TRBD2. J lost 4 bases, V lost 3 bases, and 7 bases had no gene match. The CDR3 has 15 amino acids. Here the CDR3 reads CASSLSGAHADTQYF. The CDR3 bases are TGTGCCAGCAGTTTGAGCGGGGCCCACGCAGATACGCAGTATTTT.

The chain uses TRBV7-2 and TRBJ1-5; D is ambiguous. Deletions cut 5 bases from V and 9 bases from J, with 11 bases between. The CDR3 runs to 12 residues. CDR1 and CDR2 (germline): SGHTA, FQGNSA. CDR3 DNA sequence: TGTGCCAGCAGCCTCCGATGGGGGCCCCAGCATTTT. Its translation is CASSLRWGPQHF.

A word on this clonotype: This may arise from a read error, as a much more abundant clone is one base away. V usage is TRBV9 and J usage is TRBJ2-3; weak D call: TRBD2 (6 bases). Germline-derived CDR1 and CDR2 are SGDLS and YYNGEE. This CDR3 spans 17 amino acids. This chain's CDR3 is CASSVATGDTSTATQYF. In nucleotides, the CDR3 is TGTGCCAGCAGCGTAGCTACGGGGGATACTAGCACAGCTACGCAGTATTTT. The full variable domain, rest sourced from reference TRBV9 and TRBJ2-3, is DSGVTQTPKHLITATGQRVTLRCSPRSGDLSVYWYQQSLDQGLQFLIQYYNGEERAKGNILERFSAQQFPDLHSELNLSSLELGDSALYFCASSVATGDTSTATQYFGPGTRLTVL.

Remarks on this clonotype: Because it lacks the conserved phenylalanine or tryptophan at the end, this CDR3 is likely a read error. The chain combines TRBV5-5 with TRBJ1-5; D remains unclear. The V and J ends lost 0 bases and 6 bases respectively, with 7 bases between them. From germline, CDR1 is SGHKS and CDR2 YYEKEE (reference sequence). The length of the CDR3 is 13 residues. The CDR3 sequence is CASSLAATQPQHS. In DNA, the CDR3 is TGTGCCAGCAGCTTGGCGGCCACTCAGCCCCAGCATTCT.

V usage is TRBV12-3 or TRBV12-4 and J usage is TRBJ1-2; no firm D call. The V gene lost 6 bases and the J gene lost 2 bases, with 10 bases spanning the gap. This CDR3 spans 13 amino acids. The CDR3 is CASSHQENYGYTF. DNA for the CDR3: TGTGCCAGCAGCCACCAGGAGAACTATGGCTACACCTTC.

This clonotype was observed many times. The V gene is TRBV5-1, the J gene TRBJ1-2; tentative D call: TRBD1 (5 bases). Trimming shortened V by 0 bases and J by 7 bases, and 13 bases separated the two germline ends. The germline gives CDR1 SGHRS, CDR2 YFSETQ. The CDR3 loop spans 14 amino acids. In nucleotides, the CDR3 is TGCGCCAGCAGCTTGGAGGACACCCTTTTTGGCTACACCTTC. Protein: CASSLEDTLFGYTF.

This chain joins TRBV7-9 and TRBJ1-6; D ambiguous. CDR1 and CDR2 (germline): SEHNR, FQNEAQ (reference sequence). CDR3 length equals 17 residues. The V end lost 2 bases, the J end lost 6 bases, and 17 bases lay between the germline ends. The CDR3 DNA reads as TGTGCCAGCAGCTTAAAAGCCCCCGGGGAGCTTAATTCACCCCTCCACTTT. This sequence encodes CASSLKAPGELNSPLHF. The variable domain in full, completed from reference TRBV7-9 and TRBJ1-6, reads DTGVSQNPRHKITKRGQNVTFRCDPISEHNRLYWYRQTLGQGPEFLTYFQNEAQLEKSRLLSDRFSAERPKGSFSTLEIQRTEQGDSAMYLCASSLKAPGELNSPLHFGNGTRLTVT.

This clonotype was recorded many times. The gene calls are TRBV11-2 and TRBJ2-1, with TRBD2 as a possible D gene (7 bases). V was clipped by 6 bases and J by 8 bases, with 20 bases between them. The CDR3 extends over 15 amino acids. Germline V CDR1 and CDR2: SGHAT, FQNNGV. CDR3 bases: TGTGCCAGCAGTGACGGGGGGCCGGTAATCTATGAGCAGTTCTTC. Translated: CASSDGGPVIYEQFF.

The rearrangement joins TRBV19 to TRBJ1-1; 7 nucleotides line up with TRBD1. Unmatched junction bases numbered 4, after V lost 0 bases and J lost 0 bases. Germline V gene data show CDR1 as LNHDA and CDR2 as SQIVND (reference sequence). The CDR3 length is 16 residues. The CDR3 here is CASSIDRGLVNTEAFF. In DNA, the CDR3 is TGTGCCAGTAGTATAGACAGGGGGTTGGTGAACACTGAAGCTTTCTTT. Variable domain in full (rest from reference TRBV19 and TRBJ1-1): DGGITQSPKYLFRKEGQNVTLSCEQNLNHDAMYWYRQDPGQGLRLIYYSQIVNDFQKGDIAEGYSVSREKKESFPLTVTSAQKNPTAFYLCASSIDRGLVNTEAFFGQGTRLTVV.

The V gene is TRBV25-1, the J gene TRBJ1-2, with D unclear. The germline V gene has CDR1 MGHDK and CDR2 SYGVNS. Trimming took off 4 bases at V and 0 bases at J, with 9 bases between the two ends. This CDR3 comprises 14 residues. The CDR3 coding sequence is TGTGCCAGCAGTGGGCCATCCTCTAACTATGGCTACACCTTC. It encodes CASSGPSSNYGYTF.

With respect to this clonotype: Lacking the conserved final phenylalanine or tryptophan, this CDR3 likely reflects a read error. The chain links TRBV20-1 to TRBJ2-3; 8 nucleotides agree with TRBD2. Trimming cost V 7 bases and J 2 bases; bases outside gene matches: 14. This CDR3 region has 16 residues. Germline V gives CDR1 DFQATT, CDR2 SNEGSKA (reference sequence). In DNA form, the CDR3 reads TGCAGTGGGTCCGGGGGGGCACCAGGGACCACAGATACGCAGTATTTA. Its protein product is CSGSGGAPGTTDTQYL.

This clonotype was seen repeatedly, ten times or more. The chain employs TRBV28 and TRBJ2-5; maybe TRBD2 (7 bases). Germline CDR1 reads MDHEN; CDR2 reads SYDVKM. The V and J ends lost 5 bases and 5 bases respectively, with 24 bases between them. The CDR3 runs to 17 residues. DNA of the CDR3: TGTGCCAGCAGTCCCGACAGCTGGCAGGGGAGGGCGGAGACCCAGTACTTC. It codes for CASSPDSWQGRAETQYF.

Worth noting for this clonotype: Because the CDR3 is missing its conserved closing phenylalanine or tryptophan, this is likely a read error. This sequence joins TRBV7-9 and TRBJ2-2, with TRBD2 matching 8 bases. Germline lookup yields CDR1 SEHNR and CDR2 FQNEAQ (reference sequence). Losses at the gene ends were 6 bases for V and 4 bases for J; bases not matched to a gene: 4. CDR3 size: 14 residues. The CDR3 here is CASSYGGATGELFV. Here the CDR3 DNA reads TGTGCCAGCAGTTACGGGGGGGCCACCGGGGAGCTGTTTGTT.